Listed below are T cell receptor beta chains from one sample, sequenced in a study of technical replicates of blood from a handful of donors. Sequencing was performed with immunoSEQ multiplex PCR; in TCRdb, only in-frame clones are kept and a portion is missing. The profile covers tens of thousands of clones, with about nine tenths appearing a single time and about 0.4% taken by the ten largest. Specimen: T cells isolated from PBMCs. Receptor source: a human donor in good health. Some clones in this sample may be carry-over from other donors' samples. The CDR3 runs from the conserved cysteine through the conserved F or W. D genes are given only for firm matches. The listing skips clone size in some rows; elsewhere it reads once, few, many or a size class.

-,TRBJ2-1,TRBD2,TRBV7-2,16,TGTGCCAGCAGCTTGGCTAGCGGGACCGTCTACAATGAGCAGTTCTTC,CASSLASGTVYNEQFF
-,TRBJ1-4,-,TRBV11-2,13,TGTGCCAGCAGTAGGACAGATAATGAAAAACTGTTTTTT,CASSRTDNEKLFF
-,TRBJ2-1,-,TRBV30,14,TGTGCCTGGAGTCCCGGGACTGCCTACAATGAGCAGTTCTTC,CAWSPGTAYNEQFF
-,TRBJ2-7,-,TRBV7-9,12,TGTGCCAGCAGCTTTTCTGGCCCTCAGCAGTACTTC,CASSFSGPQQYF
-,TRBJ2-7,-,TRBV11-3,14,TGTGCCAGCAGCTCAATAGCCGGTCCCTACGAGCAGTACTTC,CASSSIAGPYEQYF
-,TRBJ2-2,TRBD1,TRBV5-4,16,TGTGCCAGCAGCGGGGACAGGGCGGTCCACACCGGGGAGCTGTTTTTT,CASSGDRAVHTGELFF
-,TRBJ2-7,-,TRBV27,19,TGTGCCAGCAGTTTCGGACGGATTGGACCTACAGGGATTTACTACGAGCAGTACTTC,CASSFGRIGPTGIYYEQYF
-,TRBJ2-1,TRBD2,TRBV9,12,TGTGCCAGCGGGCGGGAGGGACGGGAGCAGTTCTTC,CASGREGREQFF
few,TRBJ1-1,-,TRBV15,12,TGTGCCACCAGCAGAATAAACACTGAAGCTTTCTTT,CATSRINTEAFF
-,TRBJ1-1,-,TRBV30,14,TGTGCCTGGACCCCTGGGACACTGAACACTGAAGCTTTCTTT,CAWTPGTLNTEAFF
-,TRBJ1-2,-,TRBV4-3,12,TGCGCCAGCAGCGGGCATCGCGGGGGCTACACCTTC,CASSGHRGGYTF
-,TRBJ2-7,TRBD1,TRBV9,14,TGTGCCAGCAGCGTGGGACAGCTGTACTACGAGCAGTACTTC,CASSVGQLYYEQYF
many,TRBJ1-1,TRBD1,TRBV12-5,18,TGTGCTAGTGGTTTGGTAAGGATTATCGGACAGGGAATCACTGAAGCTTTCTTT,CASGLVRIIGQGITEAFF
-,TRBJ1-4,-,TRBV9,15,TGTGCCAGCAGCGTAGCGTTGTCAACTAATGAAAAACTGTTTTTT,CASSVALSTNEKLFF
-,TRBJ2-7,TRBD1,TRBV27,13,TGTGCCAGCAGCCCGACAGGGCCCTACGAGCAGTACTTC,CASSPTGPYEQYF
-,TRBJ1-1,TRBD1,TRBV7-2,19,TGTGCCAGCAGCTCCGACCGGGCCCGTCTGCGGGACAGGGGCACTGAAGCTTTCTTT,CASSSDRARLRDRGTEAFF
-,TRBJ2-1,-,TRBV10-2,13,TGCGCCAGCAGCGGGAGCTCCTACAATGAGCAGTTCTTC,CASSGSSYNEQFF
once,TRBJ2-7,-,TRBV28,15,TGTGCCAGCAGTTCGGATTGGGGGGACGTGGACGAGCAGTACTTC,CASSSDWGDVDEQYF
-,TRBJ1-4,-,TRBV29-1,12,TGCAGCGTCCGCTCGTCCAGTGAAAAACTGTTTTTT,CSVRSSSEKLFF
-,TRBJ2-5,TRBD2,TRBV9,16,TGTGCCAGCAGCGTAAACCCCGAAAGCGGGGAAGAGACCCAGTACTTC,CASSVNPESGEETQYF
-,TRBJ1-3,-,TRBV5-6,13,TGTGCCAGCAGCTTGGAAAGGGGTGACACCATATATTTT,CASSLERGDTIYF
-,TRBJ2-1,TRBD2,TRBV19,15,TGTGCCAGTAGTATAGGGACTAGCGGTAACAATGAGCAGTTCTTC,CASSIGTSGNNEQFF
once,TRBJ2-1,TRBD2,TRBV19,18,TGTGCCAGTAGTATAGGCCCCAAAGTAGCGGGAGGGAACAATGAGCAGTTCTTC,CASSIGPKVAGGNNEQFF
-,TRBJ2-5,TRBD2,TRBV5-4,15,TGTGCCAGCAGCTTTAATCTAGCGGGAGTCGAGACCCAGTACTTC,CASSFNLAGVETQYF
-,TRBJ2-3,-,TRBV2,16,TGTGCCAGCAGTGGGCGCATCTGGGGCTCCACAGATACGCAGTATTTT,CASSGRIWGSTDTQYF
-,TRBJ1-1,TRBD1,TRBV29-1,14,TGCAGCGTTGAAGAACTACAGGGGAGCACTGAAGCTTTCTTT,CSVEELQGSTEAFF
-,TRBJ2-3,TRBD1,TRBV12-5,18,TGTGCTAGTGGTTTGACCCGGGACAGGGTATTAGGCACAGATACGCAGTATTTT,CASGLTRDRVLGTDTQYF
-,TRBJ1-5,-,TRBV27,15,TGTGCCAGCAGATCCGGGAGGGATAGCAATCAGCCCCAGCATTTT,CASRSGRDSNQPQHF
once,TRBJ2-3,-,TRBV2,19,TGTGCCAGCAGTGGGATCAATACAGGGCTCTCCGAACCCACAGATACGCAGTATTTT,CASSGINTGLSEPTDTQYF
-,TRBJ1-2,TRBD1,TRBV7-8,16,TGTGCCAGCAGCCCCTACGCCAAACAGGGGGCGAGGGGCTACACCTTC,CASSPYAKQGARGYTF
-,TRBJ1-2,-,TRBV7-9,13,TGTGCCAGCAGCCCTCTATCTGGACAGGGCTACACCTTC,CASSPLSGQGYTF
-,TRBJ1-5,TRBD1,TRBV27,16,TGTGCCAGCAGCCCATCGACAGGGGAGAGCAATCAGCCCCAGCATTTT,CASSPSTGESNQPQHF
-,TRBJ2-7,-,TRBV19,14,TGTGCCAGTAGTATGTCAGGGGCCTCCTACGAGCAGTACTTC,CASSMSGASYEQYF
-,TRBJ2-7,-,TRBV21-1,14,TGTGCCAGCAGCTTGAGGACTAGGCTCGACGAGCAGTACTTC,CASSLRTRLDEQYF
-,TRBJ2-7,TRBD2,TRBV6-6,15,TGTGCCAGCAGGCCCTCCCTAGCGGGGAACTACGAGCAGTACTTC,CASRPSLAGNYEQYF
-,TRBJ2-1,TRBD1,TRBV2,14,TGTGCCAGCAGACCGGGACAGGGGGCTAATGAGCAGTTCTTC,CASRPGQGANEQFF
few,TRBJ1-2,TRBD1,TRBV10-3,14,TGTGCCATCAGTGAGCCACAGGGGGCGCGGGGCTACACCTTC,CAISEPQGARGYTF
-,TRBJ1-5,-,TRBV5-5,14,TGTGCCAGCAGCTTGACAGGCCCTGGTGAGCCCCAGCATTTT,CASSLTGPGEPQHF
-,TRBJ2-1,-,TRBV27,15,TGTGCCAGCAGTGATGACATGGGCTCCTACAATGAGCAGTTCTTC,CASSDDMGSYNEQFF
-,TRBJ1-5,-,TRBV4-3,14,TGCGCCAGCAGCCAACATCACTCCAATCAGCCCCAGCATTTT,CASSQHHSNQPQHF
-,TRBJ2-7,TRBD2,TRBV7-7,15,TGTGCTAGCAGCTTAGCGTACGGGGGGACCTACGAGCAGTACTTC,CASSLAYGGTYEQYF
-,TRBJ1-2,TRBD1,TRBV11-3,14,TGTGCCAGCAGCGACAACGACAGGGGAGATGGCTACACCTTC,CASSDNDRGDGYTF
-,TRBJ2-7,-,TRBV30,13,TGTGCCTGGAACACCGGGACATCCTACGAGCAGTACTTC,CAWNTGTSYEQYF
-,TRBJ1-3,-,TRBV4-1,18,TGCGCCAGCAGCCAGAGAATATTTGAGGGTTCGCCTGGAAACACCATATATTTT,CASSQRIFEGSPGNTIYF
-,TRBJ1-3,TRBD1,TRBV7-9,16,TGTGCCAGCAGCTCCCTCGGGACAGGGGTGGGAAACACCATATATTTT,CASSSLGTGVGNTIYF
-,TRBJ2-1,TRBD2,TRBV4-1,17,TGCGCCAGCAGCCAGGCCCTAAATCTAGCGGGATATTATGAGCAGTTCTTC,CASSQALNLAGYYEQFF
once,TRBJ1-5,TRBD1,TRBV28,18,TGTGCCAGCAGTTCCACCCCTACAGGGGGCTTGAGCAATCAGCCCCAGCATTTT,CASSSTPTGGLSNQPQHF
-,TRBJ2-1,TRBD2,TRBV19,16,TGTGCCAGTAGTATGAGTCCGACGGGAGGGTACAATGAGCAGTTCTTC,CASSMSPTGGYNEQFF
-,TRBJ2-5,-,TRBV28,14,TGTGCCAGCAGTATGGACTATTCTGGAGAGACCCAGTACTTC,CASSMDYSGETQYF
-,TRBJ2-7,TRBD1,TRBV29-1,11,TGCAGCGCCGGACAGGGTGACGAGCAGTACTTC,CSAGQGDEQYF
-,TRBJ1-1,TRBD1,TRBV4-3,16,TGCGCCAGCAGCCAATTACAGGGGGCAGGTAACACTGAAGCTTTCTTT,CASSQLQGAGNTEAFF
-,TRBJ1-5,-,TRBV30,17,TGTGCCTGGAGTGTACGGATGTTCAGGGGCGGCAATCAGCCCCAGCATTTT,CAWSVRMFRGGNQPQHF
-,TRBJ1-1,-,TRBV28,13,TGTGCCAGCAGTTTCCGGGTCCACACTGAAGCTTTCTTT,CASSFRVHTEAFF
-,TRBJ2-4,TRBD2,TRBV15,21,TGTGCCACCAGCAGAGATATCAGAAGTCTAGCGGGAGGGATAGGGAGAAACATTCAGTACTTC,CATSRDIRSLAGGIGRNIQYF
once,TRBJ2-7,TRBD2,TRBV19,15,TGTGCCAGTAGTGCCCGACTAGCGGGCATCCCCGAGCAGTACTTC,CASSARLAGIPEQYF
-,TRBJ1-2,-,TRBV9,15,TGTGCCAGCAGCGTAGGGGCGGGGGTTAGCTATGGCTACACCTTC,CASSVGAGVSYGYTF
-,TRBJ2-2,TRBD2,TRBV6-5,15,TGTGCCAGCAGTTCCCGAGCGGGGGGCGCCGGGGAGCTGTTTTTT,CASSSRAGGAGELFF
-,TRBJ2-2,TRBD1,TRBV5-1,16,TGCGCCAGCAGCCAGCTTAGGGACAGGCGAACCGGGGAGCTGTTTTTT,CASSQLRDRRTGELFF
-,TRBJ2-7,TRBD1,TRBV7-3,15,TGTGCCAGCAGCCCCCGGGACAGCCCCTCCTACGAGCAGTACTTC,CASSPRDSPSYEQYF